This entry describes one TCR beta chain. The antigen remains unidentified. The data are from a study of T cell responses to AZD1222 COVID-19 vaccine. Study-level results: Donors, mostly white British, included more females; clonal diversity was possibly underestimated.

This CDR3 contains 13 residues. V lost 4 bases and J 4 bases, leaving 11 bases between the germline ends. Looked up from germline, CDR1 is SGHRS and CDR2 is YFSETQ. Analyses pooled second doses at about 4 or about 12 weeks. Sequencing was performed with immunoSEQ multiplex PCR; in TCRdb, only in-frame clones are kept and a portion is missing. Of roughly 120,000 clones listed, 85% to 90% are singletons. The sequences come from peripheral blood, collected 28 days after the second AZD1222 dose. The chain uses TRBV5-1 and TRBJ1-1, with D unresolved. The sequence was obtained from an adult who received the AZD1222 COVID-19 vaccine. Here the CDR3 DNA reads TGCGCCAGCAGCCAACAGAGGACCACTGAAGCTTTCTTT. Residues: CASSQQRTTEAFF.